The rows below give T cell receptor beta chains drawn from one sample of a study of blood T cell repertoires in COVID-19. The data were produced by immunoSEQ multiplex PCR, yet TCRdb's version contains in-frame clones alone and is incomplete. The table lists approximately 84,000 clones, approximately 82% of them singletons. Specimen: peripheral blood. Receptors originate from a human donor in a cohort sampled during active COVID-19. CDR3s include the opening cysteine and the closing phenylalanine or tryptophan. The D gene is left open where the match is weak. Rows give clone size only sometimes, using once, few, many, or a class for an expanded clone.

- | TRBJ1-6 | 16 | few | TRBV5-4 | CASSLAGPFYNSPLHF | TGTGCCAGCAGCTTGGCAGGGCCATTTTATAATTCACCCCTCCACTTT
TRBD2 | TRBJ2-1 | 16 | - | TRBV5-6 | CASSLALTSGRFEQFF | TGTGCCAGCAGCTTGGCGTTGACTAGCGGGAGGTTTGAGCAGTTCTTC
- | TRBJ1-2 | 15 | - | TRBV15 | CATSSSAGAGYGYTF | TGTGCCACCAGCAGTTCTGCAGGGGCAGGTTATGGCTACACCTTC
TRBD1 | TRBJ2-7 | 14 | - | TRBV30 | CAWSEDRLVHEQYF | TGTGCCTGGAGTGAGGACAGGTTAGTCCACGAGCAGTACTTC
- | TRBJ2-6 | 16 | - | TRBV28 | CASSSMTGSGANVLTF | TGTGCCAGCAGTTCAATGACAGGCTCTGGGGCCAACGTCCTGACTTTC
- | TRBJ2-3 | 15 | once | TRBV21-1 | CASSKGGSGRDTQYF | TGTGCCAGCAGCAAAGGGGGGTCCGGGAGGGATACGCAGTATTTT
- | TRBJ1-1 | 13 | - | TRBV6-2/TRBV6-3 | CASSYTANTEAFF | TGTGCCAGCAGTTACACAGCGAACACTGAAGCTTTCTTT
TRBD1 | TRBJ2-7 | 15 | - | TRBV5-1 | CASSPDGTGLYEQYF | TGCGCCAGCAGCCCCGATGGGACAGGGCTGTACGAGCAGTACTTC
- | TRBJ2-2 | 14 | many | TRBV19 | CASTGLQGTGELFF | TGTGCCAGTACCGGCCTTCAGGGGACCGGGGAGCTGTTTTTT
- | TRBJ2-5 | 14 | - | TRBV14 | CASSQDSWKETQYF | TGTGCCAGCAGCCAAGATAGCTGGAAGGAGACCCAGTACTTC
- | TRBJ2-7 | 16 | - | TRBV21-1 | CASSKLGAASSYEQYF | TGTGCCAGCAGCAAATTGGGAGCGGCTAGCTCCTACGAGCAGTACTTC
- | TRBJ1-1 | 13 | - | TRBV7-9 | CASSLRGNTEAFF | TGTGCCAGCAGCTTAAGGGGGAACACTGAAGCTTTCTTT
TRBD2 | TRBJ2-5 | 16 | - | TRBV19 | CASKRGLAGDEETQYF | TGTGCCAGTAAAAGAGGACTAGCGGGAGACGAAGAGACCCAGTACTTC
- | TRBJ1-2 | 13 | - | TRBV2 | CASSAGTVIGYTF | TGTGCCAGCAGCGCCGGGACTGTAATAGGCTACACCTTC
TRBD1 | TRBJ1-1 | 15 | - | TRBV25-1 | CASSEPSTGIGEAFF | TGTGCCAGCAGTGAACCCTCGACAGGGATTGGGGAAGCTTTCTTT
TRBD2 | TRBJ2-7 | 14 | - | TRBV7-6 | CASSQSGRAYEQYF | TGTGCCAGCAGCCAAAGCGGGAGGGCCTACGAGCAGTACTTC
TRBD1 | TRBJ2-2 | 17 | - | TRBV5-1 | CASSLDLWDRGTGELFF | TGCGCCAGCAGCTTGGATCTCTGGGACAGGGGCACCGGGGAGCTGTTTTTT
TRBD2 | TRBJ2-1 | 15 | - | TRBV7-3 | CASSLTSGSINEQFF | TGTGCCAGCAGCTTAACTAGCGGGAGTATTAATGAGCAGTTCTTC
- | TRBJ1-1 | 11 | - | TRBV29-1 | CSVVRDTEAFF | TGCAGCGTTGTCCGGGATACTGAAGCTTTCTTT
- | TRBJ1-2 | 15 | - | TRBV7-2 | CASSFSSTESYGYTF | TGTGCCAGCAGCTTTAGTTCGACAGAGAGCTATGGCTACACCTTC
- | TRBJ2-3 | 14 | - | TRBV19 | CASSPTGRTDTQYF | TGTGCCAGTAGTCCAACAGGGAGAACAGATACGCAGTATTTT
TRBD1 | TRBJ2-7 | 15 | - | TRBV19 | CASSPLGQGAGEQYF | TGTGCCAGTAGCCCATTGGGGCAGGGGGCTGGGGAGCAGTACTTC
TRBD1 | TRBJ2-2 | 16 | - | TRBV11-2 | CASSPLGQGGTGELFF | TGTGCCAGCAGCCCCTTGGGACAGGGTGGCACCGGGGAGCTGTTTTTT
- | TRBJ2-1 | 14 | - | TRBV9 | CASSDGLALSEQFF | TGTGCCAGCAGCGATGGGCTAGCCCTTTCTGAGCAGTTCTTC
TRBD1 | TRBJ2-2 | 16 | - | TRBV7-3 | CASSPLGTGVTGELFF | TGTGCCAGCAGCCCACTGGGGACAGGGGTTACCGGGGAGCTGTTTTTT
- | TRBJ2-7 | 15 | - | TRBV16 | CASSQFWQGGYEQYF | TGTGCCAGCAGCCAATTCTGGCAGGGGGGTTACGAGCAGTACTTC
TRBD1 | TRBJ1-6 | 15 | few | TRBV7-2 | CASSQGQGFNSPLHF | TGTGCCAGCAGCCAGGGACAGGGGTTCAATTCACCCCTCCACTTT
TRBD2 | TRBJ2-1 | 13 | - | TRBV6-5 | CASTRGAGNEQFF | TGTGCCAGCACCCGCGGAGCGGGGAATGAGCAGTTCTTC
TRBD1 | TRBJ2-3 | 15 | - | TRBV30 | CAWNRDRGLTDTQYF | TGTGCCTGGAACCGGGACAGAGGACTCACAGATACGCAGTATTTT
TRBD1 | TRBJ1-2 | 17 | - | TRBV24-1 | CATSGTTGGESNYGYTF | TGTGCCACCAGTGGGACGACAGGGGGCGAATCTAACTATGGCTACACCTTC
- | TRBJ2-3 | 12 | - | TRBV7-9 | CASSPQGDTQYF | TGTGCCAGCAGCCCCCAGGGAGATACGCAGTATTTT
TRBD1 | TRBJ1-1 | 15 | - | TRBV10-3 | CAIIKDRGTNTEAFF | TGTGCCATCATAAAGGACAGGGGGACGAACACTGAAGCTTTCTTT
- | TRBJ1-1 | 16 | once | TRBV7-3 | CASSLGRWQLNTEAFF | TGTGCCAGCAGCTTAGGGAGGTGGCAACTGAACACTGAAGCTTTCTTT
- | TRBJ1-2 | 15 | - | TRBV4-3 | CASSQGMRGGGGYTF | TGCGCCAGCAGCCAGGGTATGCGGGGCGGAGGTGGCTACACCTTC
TRBD1 | TRBJ2-2 | 14 | - | TRBV5-6 | CASSLFVTGEELFF | TGTGCCAGCAGCTTGTTTGTTACAGGGGAGGAGCTGTTTTTT
- | TRBJ1-1 | 14 | - | TRBV5-6 | CASSFGLTNTEAFF | TGTGCCAGCAGCTTTGGACTTACGAACACTGAAGCTTTCTTT
- | TRBJ2-3 | 16 | - | TRBV6-5 | CASSLQGPPSTDTQYF | TGTGCCAGCAGTTTACAGGGACCACCTAGCACAGATACGCAGTATTTT
- | TRBJ2-2 | 14 | few | TRBV15 | CATSLGPNTGELFF | TGTGCCACCAGCCTAGGTCCGAACACCGGGGAGCTGTTTTTT
- | TRBJ2-1 | 15 | - | TRBV5-1 | CASSLGGQSIVEQFF | TGCGCCAGCAGCTTGGGTGGACAGAGCATTGTTGAGCAGTTCTTC
- | TRBJ2-7 | 13 | - | TRBV7-2 | CASSLDRVNEQYF | TGTGCCAGCAGCTTAGACAGGGTGAACGAGCAGTACTTC
TRBD1 | TRBJ2-2 | 15 | - | TRBV7-8 | CASKSGQGLTGELFF | TGTGCCAGCAAATCAGGACAGGGACTCACCGGGGAGCTGTTTTTT
TRBD2 | TRBJ2-1 | 16 | - | TRBV19 | CASSSPGTSLYNEQFF | TGTGCCAGTAGTTCCCCCGGGACTAGCCTCTACAATGAGCAGTTCTTC
TRBD1 | TRBJ1-3 | 14 | - | TRBV19 | CASSPYRGGNTIYF | TGTGCCAGTAGTCCGTACAGGGGTGGAAACACCATATATTTT